This T cell receptor (beta chain) was profiled in a study of cytomegalovirus exposure and HLA in healthy donors. V lost 5 bases, J lost 5 bases, and 13 bases lay in between. Germline V lookup: CDR1 SEHNR, CDR2 FQNEAQ (reference sequence). This CDR3 region has 13 residues. The study ran its PCR with 60 Vbeta and 13 Jbeta primers. Assay used: immunoSEQ multiplex PCR; TCRdb lists only in-frame clones, some missing. The sample lists about 200,000 clones; over 75% were seen once. This clone was observed a single time. The receptor was derived from a woman aged 25 to 39 in good health and CMV-seronegative. Input material: PBMCs. V is TRBV7-9 and J is TRBJ2-7; D unclear. In nucleotides, the CDR3 is TGTGCCAGCAGCCGACTTCCGGCCGACGAGCAGTACTTC. Translation gives CASSRLPADEQYF.